This is a list of T cell receptor beta chains from one sample in a study of blood T cell repertoires in COVID-19. Profiled with immunoSEQ multiplex PCR; TCRdb holds only in-frame clones, not every one. The repertoire holds 91,000 or so clones, with more than 75% as singletons. Sample: peripheral blood. The source is a man aged 50 to 60 with active or convalescent COVID-19. Each CDR3 is given with its conserved first and last residue. D genes are given only for firm matches. Clone sizes are given selectively: once, few, many, or a class where the clone is expanded.

V	J	size	D	CDR3	DNA
TRBV28	TRBJ2-7	.	TRBD1	CASSLTPTGAPQQQYF	TGTGCCAGCAGTCTCACCCCAACAGGGGCCCCTCAACAGCAGTACTTC
TRBV19	TRBJ2-6	.	TRBD1	CASNTGASGANVLTF	TGTGCCAGTAACACAGGGGCCTCTGGGGCCAACGTCCTGACTTTC
TRBV6-2/TRBV6-3	TRBJ1-4	few	TRBD1	CASSSQTGATGLFF	TGTGCCAGCAGTTCCCAGACAGGGGCAACTGGACTGTTTTTT
TRBV6-4	TRBJ2-3	.	TRBD1	CASSEGQGMTDTQYF	TGTGCCAGCAGTGAGGGACAGGGGATGACAGATACGCAGTATTTT
TRBV6-4	TRBJ1-2	.	.	CASSDSSGAGGYTF	TGTGCCAGCAGTGACTCATCAGGGGCTGGGGGCTACACCTTC
TRBV10-3	TRBJ2-2	once	.	CAISGGDLYTGELFF	TGTGCCATCAGTGGGGGGGACTTATACACCGGGGAGCTGTTTTTT
TRBV6-1	TRBJ1-5	.	.	CASSDRDSNQPQHF	TGTGCCAGCAGTGACAGGGATAGCAATCAGCCCCAGCATTTT
TRBV5-4	TRBJ1-1	.	.	CASSPGGTMNTEAFF	TGTGCCAGCAGTCCCGGGGGGACGATGAACACTGAAGCTTTCTTT
TRBV19	TRBJ2-3	.	.	CASSIGGRGSTDTQYF	TGTGCCAGTAGTATAGGGGGTAGGGGAAGCACAGATACGCAGTATTTT
TRBV25-1	TRBJ1-2	.	TRBD1	CASSETGQVNGYTF	TGTGCCAGCAGTGAAACGGGACAGGTCAATGGCTACACCTTC
TRBV4-2	TRBJ1-2	.	.	CASSQVSQGGGWGNYGYTF	TGTGCCAGCAGCCAAGTCTCCCAGGGTGGAGGGTGGGGTAACTATGGCTACACCTTC
TRBV5-5	TRBJ2-1	.	TRBD2	CASSPLAGVYNEQFF	TGTGCCAGCAGCCCTCTAGCGGGGGTTTACAATGAGCAGTTCTTC
TRBV28	TRBJ2-6	once	.	CASSFRSGRSSGANVLTF	TGTGCCAGCAGTTTCCGAAGCGGGCGGAGCTCTGGGGCCAACGTCCTGACTTTC
TRBV19	TRBJ1-5	.	TRBD1	CASSLQGQGRSAIQHF	TGTGCCAGTAGTCTTCAGGGACAGGGGCGATCAGCCATCCAGCATTTT
TRBV3-1/TRBV3-2	TRBJ2-3	once	TRBD1	CASSPRQGPRDTQYF	TGTGCCAGCAGCCCCCGACAGGGCCCTAGGGATACGCAGTATTTT
TRBV10-3	TRBJ2-2	.	TRBD2	CAITPTSGGTGELFF	TGTGCCATCACCCCGACTAGCGGTGGCACCGGGGAGCTGTTTTTT
TRBV5-1	TRBJ1-1	once	TRBD1	CASSWTGGRGNTEAFF	TGCGCCAGCAGCTGGACAGGGGGAAGAGGTAACACTGAAGCTTTCTTT
TRBV5-1	TRBJ2-4	.	.	CASSPGPPKGIQYF	TGCGCCAGCAGCCCAGGGCCCCCAAAAGGGATTCAGTACTTC
TRBV19	TRBJ2-2	.	TRBD1	CASSIVGTANTGELFF	TGTGCCAGTAGTATAGTTGGGACAGCGAACACCGGGGAGCTGTTTTTT
TRBV28	TRBJ1-5	.	.	CASSLQGGGNQPQHF	TGTGCCAGCAGTTTGCAGGGAGGGGGCAATCAGCCCCAGCATTTT
TRBV19	TRBJ2-7	.	TRBD1	CASSIDPDREEQYF	TGTGCCAGTAGTATAGACCCGGACAGGGAGGAGCAGTACTTC
TRBV28	TRBJ2-4	.	TRBD2	CASTTFWEGPSSGGTNIQYF	TGTGCCAGCACTACATTCTGGGAGGGGCCGTCTAGCGGGGGTACAAACATTCAGTACTTC